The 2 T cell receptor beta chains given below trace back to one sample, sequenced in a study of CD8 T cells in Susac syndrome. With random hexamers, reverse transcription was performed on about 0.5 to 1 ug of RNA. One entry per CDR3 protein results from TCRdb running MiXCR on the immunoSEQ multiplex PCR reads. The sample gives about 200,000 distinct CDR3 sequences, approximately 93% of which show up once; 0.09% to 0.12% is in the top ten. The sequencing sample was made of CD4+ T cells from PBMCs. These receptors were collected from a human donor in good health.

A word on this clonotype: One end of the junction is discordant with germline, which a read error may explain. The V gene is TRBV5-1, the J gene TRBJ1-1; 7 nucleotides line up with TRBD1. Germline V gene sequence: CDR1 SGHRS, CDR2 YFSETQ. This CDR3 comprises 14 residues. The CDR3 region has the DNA TGTGCCAGCAGTCCGAGGACAGGGAACACTGAAGCTTTCTTT. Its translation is CASSPRTGNTEAFF.

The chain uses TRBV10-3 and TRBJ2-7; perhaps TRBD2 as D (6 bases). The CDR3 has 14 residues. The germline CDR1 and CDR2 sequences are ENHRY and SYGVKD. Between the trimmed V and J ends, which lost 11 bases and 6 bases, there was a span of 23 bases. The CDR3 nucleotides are TGTGCCGCGGCCGGGGGACTCCCGCAAACCGAGCAGTACTTC. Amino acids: CAAAGGLPQTEQYF.